This T cell receptor beta chain is from a study of patients and donors after allogeneic stem cell transplantation. Germline CDR1 is SGHTA and CDR2 is FQGNSA. This CDR3 has 15 amino acids. V shed 10 bases and J 3 bases; nucleotides not matched to a gene: 15. TCRdb called the RT-PCR reads again in MiXCR, with one record for every CDR3 protein. The repertoire has under 30,000 distinct CDR3 sequences, over 7% of them found once; the top ten carry around 50%. The rearrangement joins TRBV7-2 to TRBJ2-7, with TRBD1 matching 7 bases. Sequenced input: blood, either unsorted or a sorted T cell fraction (not recorded which). The TCR originated in a human donor who was either an allogeneic HSCT recipient or a stem cell or donor lymphocyte infusion donor (not recorded which). It is not recorded whose cells these are; they may come from a transplant donor. CDR3 coding DNA: TGTGCCAACGGCTTACGGGACAGTAAGAGCTACGAGCAGTACTTC. Translated: CANGLRDSKSYEQYF.